One sample yielded the 13 T cell receptor beta chains listed below, sequenced in a study of STAT5B mutations in CD4+ large granular lymphocyte leukemia. The method was immunoSEQ multiplex PCR; TCRdb's version includes in-frame clones alone and lacks a portion of them. The table records around 30,000 clones, 65% to 75% of them present only once. Source material: CD4+ T cells from blood buffy coats. The receptors derive from a human donor in good health.

V usage is TRBV28 and J usage is TRBJ1-5; tentative D call: TRBD1 (6 bases). Germline V gives CDR1 MDHEN, CDR2 SYDVKM. The CDR3 contains 13 residues. V was shortened by 8 bases and J by 2 bases, with 10 bases between the two germline ends. In nucleotides, the CDR3 is TGTGCCAGCGGGGGGGCGGGCAATCAGCCCCAGCATTTT. Translating gives CASGGAGNQPQHF.

The rearrangement uses TRBV12-5 and TRBJ2-1, with 11 bases matching TRBD2. Germline CDR1 and CDR2: LGHNT and FRNRAP. After removal of 4 bases from V and 5 bases from J, the junction contained 4 bases not matched to a gene. The CDR3 contains 15 residues. The CDR3 loop is CASGSGLAEHNEQFF. In nucleotides, the CDR3 is TGTGCTAGTGGTTCGGGACTAGCGGAGCACAATGAGCAGTTCTTC.

The chain carries TRBV4-1 and TRBJ2-3, with 8 bases that match TRBD2. The CDR3 has 15 amino acids. The V gene's germline CDR1 is MGHRA and CDR2 YSYEKL. V trimming: 3 bases; J trimming: 2 bases; junction bases outside the gene matches: 4. The chain's CDR3 is CASSQLAGATDTQYF. The CDR3, as DNA: TGCGCCAGCAGCCAGCTAGCGGGTGCCACAGATACGCAGTATTTT.

The chain carries TRBV7-3 and TRBJ2-3, with 8 bases that match TRBD2. Trimming removed 5 bases from V and 0 bases from J; junction bases left unmatched: 10. The germline CDR1 and CDR2 sequences are SGHTA and FQGTGA. The CDR3 runs 17 residues. The chain's CDR3 is CASSLQAGGASTDTQYF. In DNA form, the CDR3 reads TGTGCCAGCAGCCTTCAGGCGGGAGGCGCTAGCACAGATACGCAGTATTTT.

Here the CDR3 reads CASSPDRAALNTEAFF. The CDR3 coding sequence is TGTGCCAGCTCCCCGGACAGGGCCGCCCTGAACACTGAAGCTTTCTTT. V gene TRBV18 combines with J gene TRBJ1-1; 8 nucleotides match TRBD1. Germline-derived CDR1 and CDR2 are KGHSH and LQKENI. The CDR3 sequence is 16 residues long. V lost 6 bases, J lost 0 bases, and 9 bases stayed unmatched.

V and J are TRBV11-3 and TRBJ1-2; D unclear. The CDR3 runs 13 residues. V lost 5 bases and J 4 bases, leaving 11 bases between the germline ends. CDR1 is SGHNT, CDR2 YENEEA, per germline. The CDR3 sequence is CASSLGRFYGYTF. In DNA form, the CDR3 reads TGTGCCAGCAGCCTAGGACGGTTCTATGGCTACACCTTC.

The chain joins TRBV4-2 to TRBJ2-3; 9 bases fit TRBD1. Germline V gene sequence: CDR1 LGHNA, CDR2 YNFKEQ. The CDR3 spans 16 residues. V shed 4 bases, J shed 3 bases, and the junction held 8 bases outside the gene matches. The CDR3 is CASSLATGGDTDTQYF. The CDR3 bases are TGTGCCAGCAGCCTCGCGACAGGGGGAGATACAGATACGCAGTATTTT.

The CDR3 spells CASSVGTVFNEKLFF. DNA for the CDR3: TGTGCCAGCAGCGTAGGGACAGTCTTTAATGAAAAACTGTTTTTT. The chain uses TRBV9 and TRBJ1-4; D is possibly TRBD1 (6 bases). V shed 0 bases and J shed 4 bases, with 10 bases lying between them. From germline, CDR1 is SGDLS and CDR2 YYNGEE. The CDR3 has 15 amino acids.

The rearrangement uses TRBV9 and TRBJ1-1; D is uncertain. This CDR3 region has 13 residues. Germline V gene lookup returns CDR1 SGDLS and CDR2 YYNGEE. V was pared by 0 bases and J by 2 bases, with 5 bases between. CDR3 DNA sequence: TGTGCCAGCAGCGTAGTAGTAAACACTGAAGCTTTCTTT. Its translation: CASSVVVNTEAFF.

The chain combines TRBV7-2 with TRBJ2-7; 8 bases map to TRBD2. CDR3 length: 15 residues. Germline V gene lookup returns CDR1 SGHTA and CDR2 FQGNSA. V gave up 5 bases and J gave up 4 bases; unmatched junction bases: 10. The CDR3 sequence: CASSPRIAGRYEQYF. CDR3 DNA: TGTGCCAGCAGCCCCCGCATAGCGGGAAGGTACGAGCAGTACTTC.

The chain uses TRBV5-1 and TRBJ1-1; tentatively, D is TRBD1 (5 bases). Germline loops: CDR1 SGHRS, CDR2 YFSETQ. The CDR3 has 13 amino acids. V lost 3 bases, J lost 2 bases, and 8 bases lay in between. CDR3 sequence (DNA): TGCGCCAGCAGCTGGGACCTCAACACTGAAGCTTTCTTT. It yields the protein CASSWDLNTEAFF.

A few counts support this clone. The chain is built from TRBV7-3 and TRBJ2-2; D ambiguous. Germline loops: CDR1 SGHTA, CDR2 FQGTGA. This CDR3 has 14 residues. V lost 1 base and J lost 7, with 10 bases in between. CDR3 sequence (DNA): TGTGCCAGCAGCTTAATGTCATCTGGCGGGGAGCTGTTTTTT. Amino acid sequence: CASSLMSSGGELFF.

The chain uses TRBV7-2 and TRBJ2-5, with TRBD2 matching 11 bases. Germline trimming cut 4 bases from V and 4 bases from J; bases unmatched to any gene: 11. Germline V CDR1 and CDR2: SGHTA, FQGNSA. The CDR3 has 17 residues. The CDR3 sequence is CASSYRLAGSGVETQYF. In DNA form, the CDR3 reads TGTGCCAGCAGCTACCGACTAGCGGGGTCGGGGGTAGAGACCCAGTACTTC. Looking up the rest from reference TRBV7-2 and TRBJ2-5 gives the full variable domain: GAGVSQSPSNKVTEKGKDVELRCDPISGHTALYWYRQSLGQGLEFLIYFQGNSAPDKSGLPSDRFSAERTGGSVSTLTIQRTQQEDSAVYLCASSYRLAGSGVETQYFGPGTRLLVL.